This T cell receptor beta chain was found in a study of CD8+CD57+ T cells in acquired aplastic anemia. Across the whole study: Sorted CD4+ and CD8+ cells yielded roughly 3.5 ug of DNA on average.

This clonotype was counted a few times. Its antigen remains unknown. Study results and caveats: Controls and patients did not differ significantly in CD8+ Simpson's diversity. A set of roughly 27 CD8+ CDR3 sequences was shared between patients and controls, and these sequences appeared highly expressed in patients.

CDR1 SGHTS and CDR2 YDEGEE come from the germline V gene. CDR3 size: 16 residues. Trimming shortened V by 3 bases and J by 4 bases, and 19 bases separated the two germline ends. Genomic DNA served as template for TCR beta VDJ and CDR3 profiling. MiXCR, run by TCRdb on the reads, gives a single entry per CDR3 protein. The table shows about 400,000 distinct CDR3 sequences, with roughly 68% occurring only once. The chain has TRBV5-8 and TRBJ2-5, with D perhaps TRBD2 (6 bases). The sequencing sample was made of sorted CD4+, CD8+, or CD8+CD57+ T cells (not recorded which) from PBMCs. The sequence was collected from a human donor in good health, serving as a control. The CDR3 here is CASSSRGIELGETQYF. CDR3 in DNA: TGTGCCAGCAGCTCTCGGGGGATCGAATTAGGAGAGACCCAGTACTTC.